The 4 T cell receptor beta chains reported below all come from one sample, sequenced in a study of T cells in Graves' hyperthyroidism and ophthalmopathy. TCR beta CDR3 region amplification was performed from RNA transcripts. HTBI primers were the set used in a first-round RT-PCR of the TCR CDR3. MiXCR was run by TCRdb on the multiplex PCR reads, yielding one entry per CDR3 protein. The sample consists of about 620,000 distinct CDR3 sequences, around 15% of them appearing once. The source material was blood. The source is a woman aged 30 to 39 with Graves' hyperthyroidism.

The chain couples TRBV24-1 to TRBJ2-2; D is perhaps TRBD1 or TRBD2 (7 bases each). The CDR3 totals 17 residues. Germline loops: CDR1 KGHDR, CDR2 SFDVKD. Trimming cost V 4 bases and J 6 bases, with 20 bases left between them. The CDR3 coding sequence is TGTGCCACCAGTGACAGCCCGGGCAGGGGGGGAGCCGGGGAGCTGTTTTTT. Translation gives CATSDSPGRGGAGELFF.

This clonotype was seen a few times. The gene calls are TRBV24-1 and TRBJ1-1; D is perhaps TRBD1 (5 bases). V was shortened by 7 bases and J by 4 bases, with 12 bases between the two germline ends. Germline lookup yields CDR1 KGHDR and CDR2 SFDVKD. This CDR3 comprises 13 residues. The CDR3 sequence is CATSVGGGTEAFF. The CDR3 DNA is TGTGCCACCAGCGTGGGCGGGGGCACTGAAGCTTTCTTT.

This clonotype was observed at least ten times. The rearrangement uses TRBV6-2 or TRBV6-3 and TRBJ2-1, with D unclear. The V gene's germline CDR1 is MNHEY and CDR2 SVGEGT. V was shortened by 5 bases and J by 9 bases, with 11 bases between the two germline ends. The CDR3 extends over 12 amino acids. The CDR3 here is CASSGYSPEQFF. The CDR3 nucleotides read TGTGCCAGCAGTGGGTATTCCCCTGAGCAGTTCTTC.

As for this clonotype: The junction does not match germline at one end; this may be a read error. The chain recombines TRBV3-1 with TRBJ1-5; D is unclear. Per germline, CDR1 LGHDT and CDR2 YNNKEL (reference sequence). The CDR3 extends over 13 amino acids. The CDR3 loop reads CASSQLLNHPQHF. The CDR3 bases are TGTGCCAGCAGCCAGTTGCTGAATCATCCCCAGCATTTT.